This TCR beta chain is from a study of T cells in Graves' hyperthyroidism and ophthalmopathy. Each patient was aged 18 to 65 and had newly diagnosed hyperthyroidism of under 2 months' duration. Fresh 10 ml peripheral blood yielded PBMCs. This clonotype has more than one count but fewer than ten. There are 14 residues in the CDR3. With 2 bases clipped from V and 2 bases from J, the junction kept 1 base outside the gene matches. Looked up from germline, CDR1 is DFQATT and CDR2 is SNEGSKA (reference sequence). TCR beta CDR3 region amplification was performed from RNA transcripts. HTBI primers were used for first-round RT-PCR of the TCR CDR3. TCRdb fed the multiplex PCR reads into MiXCR, producing one record per CDR3 protein. The sample includes around 600,000 distinct CDR3 sequences, about a sixth of them seen just once.

The sample comprised blood. The chain combines TRBV20-1 with TRBJ2-1, with 9 bases that match TRBD2. This TCR derives from a woman aged 25 to 39 with Graves' hyperthyroidism. The chain's CDR3 is CSARTSGPYNEQFF. The CDR3 region has the DNA TGCAGTGCTAGAACTAGCGGGCCCTACAATGAGCAGTTCTTC.